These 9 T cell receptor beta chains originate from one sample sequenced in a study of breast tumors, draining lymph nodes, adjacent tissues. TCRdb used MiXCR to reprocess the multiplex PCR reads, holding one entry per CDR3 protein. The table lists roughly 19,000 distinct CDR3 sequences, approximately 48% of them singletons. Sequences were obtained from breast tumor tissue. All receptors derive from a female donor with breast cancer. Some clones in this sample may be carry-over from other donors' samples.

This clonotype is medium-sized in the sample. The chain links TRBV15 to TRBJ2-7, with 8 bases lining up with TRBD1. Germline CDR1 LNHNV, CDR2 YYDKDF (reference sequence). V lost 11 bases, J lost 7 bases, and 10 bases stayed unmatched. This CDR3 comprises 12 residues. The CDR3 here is CAVRDRLWEQYF. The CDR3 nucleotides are TGTGCCGTTAGGGACAGGTTATGGGAGCAGTACTTC. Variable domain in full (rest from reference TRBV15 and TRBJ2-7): DAMVIQNPRYQVTQFGKPVTLSCSQTLNHNVMYWYQQKSSQAPKLLFHYYDKDFNNEADTPDNFQSRRPNTSFCFLDIRSPGLGDTAMYLCAVRDRLWEQYFGPGTRLTVT.

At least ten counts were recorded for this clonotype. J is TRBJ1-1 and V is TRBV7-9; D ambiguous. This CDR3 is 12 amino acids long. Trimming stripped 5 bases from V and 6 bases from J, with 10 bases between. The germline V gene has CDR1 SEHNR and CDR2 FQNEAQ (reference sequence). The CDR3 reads CASSQAGAEAFF. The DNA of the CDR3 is TGTGCCAGCAGCCAGGCCGGCGCTGAAGCTTTCTTT.

CDR3 amino acids: CASSSSLSGGIYEQYF. Here the CDR3 DNA reads TGCGCCAGCAGCTCCAGTCTGAGCGGGGGGATCTACGAGCAGTACTTC. This chain uses TRBV5-1 with TRBJ2-7; 9 bases line up with TRBD2. Germline loops: CDR1 SGHRS, CDR2 YFSETQ. Losses at the gene ends were 3 bases for V and 3 bases for J; bases not matched to a gene: 10. This CDR3 has 16 residues.

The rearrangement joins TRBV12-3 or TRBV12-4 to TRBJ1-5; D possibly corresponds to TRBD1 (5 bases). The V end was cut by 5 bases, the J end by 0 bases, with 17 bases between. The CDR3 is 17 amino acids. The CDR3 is CASSPGLRGLSNQPQHF. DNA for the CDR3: TGTGCCAGCAGTCCAGGGCTTCGCGGGCTTAGCAATCAGCCCCAGCATTTT.

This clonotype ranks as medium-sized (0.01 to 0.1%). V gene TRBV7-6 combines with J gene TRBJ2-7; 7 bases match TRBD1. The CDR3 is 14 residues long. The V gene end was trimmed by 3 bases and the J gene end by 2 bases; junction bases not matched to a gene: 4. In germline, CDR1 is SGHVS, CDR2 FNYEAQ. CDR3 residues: CASSLGQLTYEQYF. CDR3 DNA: TGTGCCAGCAGCTTGGGACAGCTAACCTACGAGCAGTACTTC.

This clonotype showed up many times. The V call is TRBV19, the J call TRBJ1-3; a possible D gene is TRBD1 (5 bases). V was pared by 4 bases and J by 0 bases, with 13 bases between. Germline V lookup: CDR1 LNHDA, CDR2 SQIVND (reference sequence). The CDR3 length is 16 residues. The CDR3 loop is CASSTIQDSSGNTIYF. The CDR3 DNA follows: TGTGCCAGTAGTACCATACAGGATAGCTCTGGAAACACCATATATTTT.

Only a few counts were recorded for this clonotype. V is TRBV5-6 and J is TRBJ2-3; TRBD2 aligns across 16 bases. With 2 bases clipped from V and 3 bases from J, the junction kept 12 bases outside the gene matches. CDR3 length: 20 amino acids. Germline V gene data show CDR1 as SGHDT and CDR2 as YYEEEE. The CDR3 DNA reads TGTGCCAGCAGCTTCGGGACTAGCGGGAGGGCCGGTAGTCGAACAGATACGCAGTATTTT. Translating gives CASSFGTSGRAGSRTDTQYF.

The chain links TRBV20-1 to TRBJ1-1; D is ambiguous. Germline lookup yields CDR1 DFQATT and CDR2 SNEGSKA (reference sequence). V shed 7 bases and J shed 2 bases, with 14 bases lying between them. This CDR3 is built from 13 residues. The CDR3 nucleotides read TGCAGTGTCATGGGAGCCCCTAACACTGAAGCTTTCTTT. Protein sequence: CSVMGAPNTEAFF.

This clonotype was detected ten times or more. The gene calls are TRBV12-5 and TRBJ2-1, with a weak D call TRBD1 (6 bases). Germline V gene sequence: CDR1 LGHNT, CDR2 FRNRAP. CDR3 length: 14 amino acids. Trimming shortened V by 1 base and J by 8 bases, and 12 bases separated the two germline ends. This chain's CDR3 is CASGLEPRGHEQFF. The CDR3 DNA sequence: TGTGCTAGTGGTTTGGAGCCCAGGGGCCATGAGCAGTTCTTC.